This is a list of T cell receptor beta chains from one sample in a study of cytomegalovirus exposure and HLA in healthy donors. The protocol was immunoSEQ multiplex PCR, while the TCRdb copy is restricted to in-frame clones and leaves out a portion. Of over 100,000 clones in the sample, 75% to 85% were seen once. The specimen was PBMCs. These receptors all stem from a male donor in good health and CMV-seronegative. Each CDR3 is given without its conserved first and last residue. Fields, in order: CDR3 length, D gene, J gene, V gene, CDR3 protein. A D gene is named only where the DNA matches it firmly.

14 | TRBD1 | TRBJ2-1 | TRBV4-3 | ASSQDTGQAYNEQF
13 | TRBD1 | TRBJ2-7 | TRBV19 | ASRPQGADSYEQY
16 | TRBD2 | TRBJ2-7 | TRBV7-2 | ASSSGLAGAPDTYEQY
14 | . | TRBJ1-6 | TRBV2 | ASNVLSPAYNSPLH
13 | TRBD1 | TRBJ1-5 | TRBV6-4 | ASSPTGGGNQPQH
12 | . | TRBJ2-1 | TRBV11-2 | ASSSAGQNNEQF
11 | . | TRBJ1-1 | TRBV19 | ASSVDRKDEAF
14 | . | TRBJ2-1 | TRBV6-5 | ASSYTRGGPEHEQF
11 | TRBD1 | TRBJ2-3 | TRBV7-2 | ASRQGAGDTQY
13 | TRBD1 | TRBJ1-1 | TRBV5-6 | ASSSDGQGDAEAF
11 | TRBD1 | TRBJ2-5 | TRBV7-9 | ASSWGDRETQY
13 | . | TRBJ1-5 | TRBV4-3 | ASSQGTNSNQPQH
15 | TRBD1 | TRBJ2-1 | TRBV19 | ASSITGTGSLLNEQF
11 | TRBD1 | TRBJ2-5 | TRBV5-4 | ASSQGQQETQY
11 | TRBD1 | TRBJ2-7 | TRBV6-6 | ATQQGPTYEQY
12 | . | TRBJ1-2 | TRBV30 | ACTGEGGATGYT
11 | TRBD1 | TRBJ1-6 | TRBV6-4 | ASADRDGSPLH
13 | . | TRBJ1-5 | TRBV4-3 | ASSQEYRGNQPQH
12 | . | TRBJ1-3 | TRBV5-5 | ASSLAAGRNTIY
12 | . | TRBJ1-5 | TRBV6-1 | ASIVQVSNQPQH
11 | . | TRBJ1-2 | TRBV9 | ASSLYDREGYT
16 | . | TRBJ1-5 | TRBV21-1 | ASSKEGPAADSNQPQH
9 | TRBD1 | TRBJ1-1 | TRBV27 | ATLQGAEAF
13 | . | TRBJ2-1 | TRBV9 | ASSVSGSSYNEQF
16 | TRBD1 | TRBJ1-6 | TRBV4-1 | ASSQDPRLDRRDSPLH
12 | TRBD1 | TRBJ2-5 | TRBV6-1 | ASTKGALRETQY
11 | TRBD1 | TRBJ2-7 | TRBV6-5 | ASRRTGAHEQY
13 | TRBD1 | TRBJ2-5 | TRBV30 | AWIKKGGGGETQY
11 | . | TRBJ1-2 | TRBV29-1 | SASDEGLYGYT
14 | TRBD1 | TRBJ1-5 | TRBV7-9 | ASSSTGGRSNQPQH
13 | TRBD1 | . | TRBV13 | ASSAPGQGHYEQY
11 | TRBD1 | TRBJ1-1 | TRBV7-2 | ASSPQGDAEAF
14 | TRBD1 | TRBJ2-2 | TRBV5-1 | ASSSRTGTNTGELF
14 | TRBD1 | TRBJ1-3 | TRBV4-2 | ASSQHGQGVINTIY
13 | . | TRBJ1-1 | TRBV7-9 | ASSLALSGVQEAF
12 | TRBD1 | TRBJ1-6 | TRBV5-1 | ASRPGQGNSPLH
8 | . | TRBJ2-1 | TRBV29-1 | SVASAEQF
14 | . | TRBJ2-3 | TRBV6-5 | ASSSEGAYRGDTQY
13 | TRBD2 | TRBJ2-3 | TRBV5-1 | ASSFGLAGQDTQY
12 | TRBD1 | TRBJ2-3 | TRBV6-5 | ASSYAGTGGTQY
13 | TRBD2 | TRBJ2-1 | TRBV5-1 | ASSSLAGGSDEQF
12 | . | TRBJ1-1 | TRBV2 | ASREQASNTEAF
15 | TRBD2 | TRBJ2-5 | TRBV7-9 | ASSTSSGGAWGETQY
13 | . | TRBJ1-2 | TRBV7-2 | ASSLVGRGADGYT
11 | TRBD1 | TRBJ2-7 | TRBV7-9 | ASSQIQGARQY
12 | TRBD2 | TRBJ2-7 | TRBV2 | ASSGEGNGYEQY
10 | . | TRBJ2-7 | TRBV5-6 | ASSRHFNEQY
15 | TRBD2 | TRBJ2-5 | TRBV27 | ASSLSWGLAGEETQY
12 | TRBD1 | TRBJ2-7 | TRBV7-9 | ASSPLTGTYEQY
12 | TRBD1 | TRBJ1-6 | TRBV27 | ASSFQGARSPLH
12 | . | TRBJ1-6 | TRBV2 | ASNKESSGSPLH
9 | . | TRBJ1-1 | TRBV7-8 | ASSHGVEAF
12 | . | TRBJ1-1 | TRBV18 | ASAEGQLNTEAF
15 | TRBD1 | TRBJ2-1 | TRBV2 | ASSEALRAGGRDEQF
9 | . | TRBJ2-7 | TRBV30 | AWSAGYEQY
15 | TRBD1 | TRBJ2-2 | TRBV14 | ASSQEIGTGLGGELF
13 | . | TRBJ1-4 | TRBV6-4 | ASSDSWGRGEKLF
10 | TRBD1 | TRBJ1-1 | TRBV6-1 | ASSVKDREAF
12 | . | TRBJ1-1 | TRBV6-5 | ASSSPDRRPEAF